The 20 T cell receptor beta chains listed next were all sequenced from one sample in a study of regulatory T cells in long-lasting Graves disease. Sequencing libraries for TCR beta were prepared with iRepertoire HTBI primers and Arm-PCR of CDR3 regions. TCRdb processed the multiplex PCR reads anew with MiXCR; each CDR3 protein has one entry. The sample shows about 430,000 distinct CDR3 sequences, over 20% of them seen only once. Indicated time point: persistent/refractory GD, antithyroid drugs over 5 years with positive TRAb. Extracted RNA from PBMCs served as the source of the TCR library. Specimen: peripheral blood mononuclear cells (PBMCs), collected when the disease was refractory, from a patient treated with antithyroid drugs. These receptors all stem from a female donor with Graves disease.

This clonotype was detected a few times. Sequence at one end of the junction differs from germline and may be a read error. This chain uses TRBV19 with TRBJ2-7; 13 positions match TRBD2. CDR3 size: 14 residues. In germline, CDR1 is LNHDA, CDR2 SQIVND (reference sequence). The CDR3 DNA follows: TGTGCTAGTAGCACGGGACTAGCGGGAAACGAGCAGTACTTC. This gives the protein CASSTGLAGNEQYF.

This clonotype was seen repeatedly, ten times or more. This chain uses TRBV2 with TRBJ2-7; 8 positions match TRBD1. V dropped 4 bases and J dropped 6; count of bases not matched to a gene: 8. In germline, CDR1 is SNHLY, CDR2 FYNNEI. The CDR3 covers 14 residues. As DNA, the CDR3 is TGTGCCAGCAGTGGGGGACAGGTTACCTTCGAGCAGTACTTC. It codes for CASSGGQVTFEQYF.

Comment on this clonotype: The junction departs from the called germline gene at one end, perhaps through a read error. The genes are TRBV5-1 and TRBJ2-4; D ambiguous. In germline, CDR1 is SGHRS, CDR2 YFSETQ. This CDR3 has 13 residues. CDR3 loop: CASSLDPKNIQCF. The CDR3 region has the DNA TGCGCCAGCAGCTTGGACCCCAAAAACATTCAGTGCTTC.

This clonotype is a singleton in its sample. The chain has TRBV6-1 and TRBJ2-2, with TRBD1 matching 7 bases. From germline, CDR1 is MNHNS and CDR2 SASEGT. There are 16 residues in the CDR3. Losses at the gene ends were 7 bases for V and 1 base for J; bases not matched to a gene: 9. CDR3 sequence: CASTTPGGWNTGELFF. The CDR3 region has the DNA TGTGCCAGCACCACCCCAGGGGGTTGGAACACCGGGGAGCTGTTTTTT.

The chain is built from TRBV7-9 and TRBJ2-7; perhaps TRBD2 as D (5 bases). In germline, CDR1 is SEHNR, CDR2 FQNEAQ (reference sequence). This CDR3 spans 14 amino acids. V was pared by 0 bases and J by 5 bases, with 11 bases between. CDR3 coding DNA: TGTGCCAGCAGCTTAGCTACGGGGAGAGACGAGCAGTACTTC. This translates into CASSLATGRDEQYF.

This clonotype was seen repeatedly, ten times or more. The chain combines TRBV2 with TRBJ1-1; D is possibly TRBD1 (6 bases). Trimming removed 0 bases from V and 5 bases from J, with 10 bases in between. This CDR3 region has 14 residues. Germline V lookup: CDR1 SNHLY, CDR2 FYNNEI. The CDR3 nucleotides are TGTGCCAGCAGTGAAGCGGGACATTCAACTGAAGCTTTCTTT. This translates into CASSEAGHSTEAFF.

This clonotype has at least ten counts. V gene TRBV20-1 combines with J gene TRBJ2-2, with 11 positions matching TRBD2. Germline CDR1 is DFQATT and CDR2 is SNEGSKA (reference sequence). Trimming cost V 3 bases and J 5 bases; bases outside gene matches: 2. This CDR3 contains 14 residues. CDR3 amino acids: CSARTSGITGELFF. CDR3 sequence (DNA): TGCAGTGCTAGGACTAGCGGGATTACCGGGGAGCTGTTTTTT.

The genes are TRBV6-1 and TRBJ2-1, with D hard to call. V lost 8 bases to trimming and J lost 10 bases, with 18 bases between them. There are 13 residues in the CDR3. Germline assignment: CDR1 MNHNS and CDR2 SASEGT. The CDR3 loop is CASFGLPRREQFF. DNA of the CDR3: TGTGCCAGCTTCGGGCTCCCGCGTCGAGAGCAGTTCTTC.

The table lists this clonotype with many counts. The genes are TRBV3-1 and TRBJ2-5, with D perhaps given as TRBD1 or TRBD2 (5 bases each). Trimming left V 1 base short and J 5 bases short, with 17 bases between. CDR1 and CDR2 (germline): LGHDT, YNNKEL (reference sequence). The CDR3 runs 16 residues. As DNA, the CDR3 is TGTGCCAGCAGCCAAGCTCGGGACCCGGGATATGAGACCCAGTACTTC. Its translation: CASSQARDPGYETQYF.

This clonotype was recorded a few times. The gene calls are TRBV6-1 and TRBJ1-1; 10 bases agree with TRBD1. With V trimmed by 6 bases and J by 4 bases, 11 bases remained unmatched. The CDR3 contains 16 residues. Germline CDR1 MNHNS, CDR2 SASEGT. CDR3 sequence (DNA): TGTGCCAGCAGCTCCAGACAGGGGGCTTCGAGCACTGAAGCTTTCTTT. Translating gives CASSSRQGASSTEAFF.

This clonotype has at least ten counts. The CDR3 sequence: CASSPIKRQVLYEQYF. Written as DNA, the CDR3 is TGTGCCAGCAGTCCGATTAAGAGGCAAGTCCTCTACGAGCAGTACTTC. The rearrangement links TRBV28 to TRBJ2-7, with D uncertain. The CDR3 spans 16 residues. Germline V CDR1 and CDR2: MDHEN, SYDVKM. Trimming left V 5 bases short and J 3 bases short, with 20 bases between.

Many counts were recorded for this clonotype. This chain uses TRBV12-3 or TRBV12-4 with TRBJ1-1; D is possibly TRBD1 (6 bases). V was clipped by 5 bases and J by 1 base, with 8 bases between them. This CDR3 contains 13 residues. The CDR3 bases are TGTGCCAGCAGTGCACAGGGGAACACTGAAGCTTTCTTT. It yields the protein CASSAQGNTEAFF.

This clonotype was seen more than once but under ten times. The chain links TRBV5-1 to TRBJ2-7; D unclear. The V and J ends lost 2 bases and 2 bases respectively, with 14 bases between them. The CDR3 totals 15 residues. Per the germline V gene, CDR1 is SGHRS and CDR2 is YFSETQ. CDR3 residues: CASSFAQPVAYEQYF. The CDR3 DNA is TGCGCCAGCAGCTTCGCGCAGCCGGTGGCCTACGAGCAGTACTTC.

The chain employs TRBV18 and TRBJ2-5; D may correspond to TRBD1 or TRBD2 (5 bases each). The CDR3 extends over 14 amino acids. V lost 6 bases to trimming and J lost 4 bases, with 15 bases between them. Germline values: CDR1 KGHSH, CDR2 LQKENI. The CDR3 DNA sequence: TGTGCCAGCTCCGCCGGGGCACGGTTAGAGACCCAGTACTTC. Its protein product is CASSAGARLETQYF.

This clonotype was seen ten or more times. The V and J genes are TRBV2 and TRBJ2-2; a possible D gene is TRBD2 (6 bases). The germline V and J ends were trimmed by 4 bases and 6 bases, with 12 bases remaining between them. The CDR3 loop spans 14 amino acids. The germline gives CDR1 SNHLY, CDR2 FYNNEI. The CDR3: CASSGGGRSGELFF. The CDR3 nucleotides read TGTGCCAGCAGTGGTGGAGGGAGGTCCGGGGAGCTGTTTTTT. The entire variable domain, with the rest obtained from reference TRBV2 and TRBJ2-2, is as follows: EPEVTQTPSHQVTQMGQEVILRCVPISNHLYFYWYRQILGQKVEFLVSFYNNEISEKSEIFDDQFSVERPDGSNFTLKIRSTKLEDSAMYFCASSGGGRSGELFFGEGSRLTVL.

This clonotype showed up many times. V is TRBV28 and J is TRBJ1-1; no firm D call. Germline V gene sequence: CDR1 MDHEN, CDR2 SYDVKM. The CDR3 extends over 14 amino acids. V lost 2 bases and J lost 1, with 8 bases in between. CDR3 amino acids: CASSLRPTNTEAFF. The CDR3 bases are TGTGCCAGCAGTTTAAGGCCCACGAACACTGAAGCTTTCTTT.

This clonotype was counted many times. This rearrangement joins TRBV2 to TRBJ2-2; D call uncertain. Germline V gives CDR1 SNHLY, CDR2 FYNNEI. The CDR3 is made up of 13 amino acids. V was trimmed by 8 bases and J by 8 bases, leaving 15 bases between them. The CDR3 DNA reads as TGTGCCAGCTTGGAATCGGGCCGAGGGGAGCTGTTTTTT. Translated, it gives CASLESGRGELFF.

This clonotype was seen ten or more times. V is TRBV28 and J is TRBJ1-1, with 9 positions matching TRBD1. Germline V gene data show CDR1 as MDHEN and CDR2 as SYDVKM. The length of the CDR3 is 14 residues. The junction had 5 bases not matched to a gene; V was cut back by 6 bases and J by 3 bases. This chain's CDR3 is CASSWTGEDTEAFF. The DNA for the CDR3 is TGTGCCAGCAGCTGGACAGGGGAAGACACTGAAGCTTTCTTT.

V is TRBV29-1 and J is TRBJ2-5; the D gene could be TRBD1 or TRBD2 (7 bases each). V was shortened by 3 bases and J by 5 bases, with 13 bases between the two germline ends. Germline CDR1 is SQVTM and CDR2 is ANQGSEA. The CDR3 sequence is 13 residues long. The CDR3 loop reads CSVDPGGGETQYF. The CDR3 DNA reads TGCAGCGTTGATCCAGGGGGGGGGGAGACCCAGTACTTC.

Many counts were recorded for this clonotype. The CDR3 protein is CASSRDRGTGELFF. CDR3 bases: TGCGCCAGCAGCCGGGACCGGGGGACCGGGGAGCTGTTTTTT. The chain has TRBV5-1 and TRBJ2-2; tentative D call: TRBD2 (6 bases). The CDR3 sequence is 14 residues long. The germline CDR1 and CDR2 sequences are SGHRS and YFSETQ. V lost 4 bases and J 5 bases, leaving 12 bases between the germline ends. Variable domain in full (rest from reference TRBV5-1 and TRBJ2-2): KAGVTQTPRYLIKTRGQQVTLSCSPISGHRSVSWYQQTPGQGLQFLFEYFSETQRNKGNFPGRFSGRQFSNSRSEMNVSTLELGDSALYLCASSRDRGTGELFFGEGSRLTVL.